This TCR beta chain was documented in a study of blood T cell repertoires in COVID-19. In the study overall: Donors in the United States, Italy and Spain gave samples during acute or convalescent COVID-19. In each case, the material was cDNA or gDNA derived from T cells, B-cell-depleted T cells, or PBMCs.

Per the study methods: Reference gene primer amplification yielded estimated nucleated cell counts. Data came from immunoSEQ multiplex PCR; TCRdb stores just in-frame clones and leaves some out. That table gives V, J and clone size, and the DNA gave D and trimming. The sample consists of roughly 300,000 clones, 87% of them appearing once. CDR1 SGDLS and CDR2 YYNGEE come from the germline V gene. Unmatched junction bases numbered 7, after V lost 0 bases and J lost 5 bases. The CDR3 runs to 15 residues. The receptor was derived from a woman in her thirties or forties who had recovered from COVID-19. The specimen was peripheral blood. The rearrangement joins TRBV9 to TRBJ1-2; 7 bases are shared with TRBD1. The CDR3 here is CASSVEGGGTYGYTF. As DNA, the CDR3 is TGTGCCAGCAGCGTAGAAGGGGGCGGGACGTATGGCTACACCTTC. The whole variable domain, filled in from reference TRBV9 and TRBJ1-2, reads DSGVTQTPKHLITATGQRVTLRCSPRSGDLSVYWYQQSLDQGLQFLIQYYNGEERAKGNILERFSAQQFPDLHSELNLSSLELGDSALYFCASSVEGGGTYGYTFGSGTRLTVV.